Below, 31 T cell receptor beta chains from the same sample are listed, as sequenced in a study of a mutant IDH1 vaccine in newly diagnosed glioma. The repertoire was sequenced with immunoSEQ multiplex PCR; TCRdb's copy has only in-frame clones and lacks some. The table includes around 30,000 clones, approximately 90% detected once. The antigens of these receptors remain unknown. As to time point: week 47, end of study. Mutant IDH1 20-mer peptide, at 300 ug, made up each vaccine dose, with topical imiquimod. This specimen consisted of PBMCs, obtained from a glioma patient whose treatment included an IDH1 peptide vaccine. These TCRs come from a woman in her 30s with glioma.

This clone is large by share. The chain links TRBV4-3 to TRBJ2-7, with a weak D call TRBD2 (5 bases). CDR1 is LGHNA and CDR2 is YSLEER in the germline V gene. Deletions cut 1 base from V and 1 base from J, with 11 bases between. The CDR3 has 15 residues. CDR3 DNA: TGCGCCAGCAGCCAAGTAACGGGCGGGTCCTACGAGCAGTACTTC. It codes for CASSQVTGGSYEQYF.

The rearrangement links TRBV4-1 to TRBJ1-2; 8 bases map to TRBD1. The V gene's germline CDR1 is MGHRA and CDR2 YSYEKL. With 3 bases clipped from V and 9 bases from J, the junction kept 3 bases outside the gene matches. The CDR3 extends over 12 amino acids. CDR3 bases: TGCGCCAGCAGCCAGAGACAGGGGAGCTACACCTTC. It codes for CASSQRQGSYTF.

V is TRBV5-8 and J is TRBJ2-7, with a tentative D call TRBD2 (5 bases). This CDR3 region has 15 residues. V dropped 6 bases and J dropped 0 bases, with 16 bases sitting between them. Germline CDR1 is SGHTS and CDR2 is YDEGEE. Here the CDR3 reads CASTRHPGSSYEQYF. The CDR3 nucleotides read TGTGCCAGCACCCGCCACCCGGGAAGCTCCTACGAGCAGTACTTC. The variable domain in full, completed from reference TRBV5-8 and TRBJ2-7, reads EAGVTQSPTHLIKTRGQQATLRCSPISGHTSVYWYQQALGLGLQFLLWYDEGEERNRGNFPPRFSGRQFPNYSSELNVNALELEDSALYLCASTRHPGSSYEQYFGPGTRLTVT.

J is TRBJ2-5 and V is TRBV18, with D tentatively TRBD2 (5 bases). The V gene lost 6 bases and the J gene lost 5 bases, with 13 bases spanning the gap. The CDR3 length is 13 residues. The germline V gene has CDR1 KGHSH and CDR2 LQKENI. The CDR3 coding sequence is TGTGCCAGCTCTCCCGGGGAGCATGAGACCCAGTACTTC. Protein: CASSPGEHETQYF.

V is TRBV5-1 and J is TRBJ2-5; 9 bases agree with TRBD1. With V trimmed by 4 bases and J by 3 bases, 7 bases remained unmatched. This CDR3 has 15 residues. The germline V gene has CDR1 SGHRS and CDR2 YFSETQ. This CDR3 is CASSPGTGHKETQYF. For the CDR3, the DNA is TGCGCCAGCAGCCCCGGGACAGGGCACAAAGAGACCCAGTACTTC.

The rearrangement links TRBV25-1 to TRBJ1-1, with unresolved D. The CDR3 consists of 14 residues. Trimming took 7 bases from V and 1 from J, leaving 13 bases between them. Germline V gives CDR1 MGHDK, CDR2 SYGVNS. The CDR3 DNA sequence: TGTGCCAGCAAGGAAGCAGCCCGGAACACTGAAGCTTTCTTT. Amino acid sequence: CASKEAARNTEAFF.

This clone was picked up one time. The chain combines TRBV10-3 with TRBJ1-6; D is uncertain. This CDR3 has 20 amino acids. With 3 bases removed from V and 5 bases from J, the gap between germline ends came to 26 bases. Germline V gives CDR1 ENHRY, CDR2 SYGVKD. This CDR3 is CAISEKWLREGLANNSPLHF. The CDR3 coding sequence is TGTGCCATCAGTGAAAAGTGGCTGAGAGAGGGTCTTGCGAATAATTCACCCCTCCACTTT.

The gene calls are TRBV5-4 and TRBJ1-5, with D unresolved. Germline values: CDR1 SGHNT, CDR2 YYREEE (reference sequence). V was shortened by 0 bases and J by 3 bases, with 7 bases between the two germline ends. The length of the CDR3 is 14 residues. The CDR3 region has the DNA TGTGCCAGCAGCTTGGAGCCGAACAATCAGCCCCAGCATTTT. Amino acid sequence: CASSLEPNNQPQHF.

The rearrangement joins TRBV6-1 to TRBJ1-2; D is unresolved. This CDR3 has 16 amino acids. The ends were cut back, 1 base at V and 3 bases at J, with 15 bases in the middle. Germline V CDR1 and CDR2: MNHNS, SASEGT. The CDR3 DNA is TGTGCCAGCAGTGAAGTGAACGCAGCCCGATACTATGGCTACACCTTC. Translation: CASSEVNAARYYGYTF.

This chain connects TRBV5-1 to TRBJ1-2, with TRBD1 matching 7 bases. From germline, CDR1 is SGHRS and CDR2 YFSETQ. Trimming removed 4 bases from V and 4 bases from J; junction bases left unmatched: 7. This CDR3 spans 14 amino acids. This CDR3 reads CASSAWTGGYGYTF. CDR3 DNA: TGCGCCAGCAGCGCCTGGACAGGAGGCTATGGCTACACCTTC.

The chain couples TRBV7-9 to TRBJ1-2, with D unclear. Germline CDR1 and CDR2: SEHNR and FQNEAQ (reference sequence). V lost 4 bases, J lost 8 bases, and 17 bases lay in between. The CDR3 is 14 residues long. The CDR3: CASSSEGQSRGYTF. DNA of the CDR3: TGTGCCAGCAGCTCAGAGGGCCAGTCTAGGGGCTACACCTTC.

This sequence joins TRBV10-3 and TRBJ2-1; TRBD1 aligns across 8 bases. This CDR3 is built from 12 residues. Germline V gives CDR1 ENHRY, CDR2 SYGVKD. Trimming removed 10 bases from V and 7 bases from J; junction bases left unmatched: 6. The CDR3 bases are TGTGCCACCGCTAACAGGGGGAATGAGCAGTTCTTC. Amino acid sequence: CATANRGNEQFF.

In this sample, this clone turned up a few times. The chain recombines TRBV7-9 with TRBJ1-4; tentatively, D is TRBD1 (5 bases). CDR3 size: 16 residues. V was pared by 6 bases and J by 5 bases, with 19 bases between. CDR1 is SEHNR and CDR2 is FQNEAQ in the germline V gene (reference sequence). CDR3 bases: TGTGCCAGCAGACGTCCGTCGGGAGGACAAAATGAAAAACTGTTTTTT. Amino acids: CASRRPSGGQNEKLFF.

The V call is TRBV2, the J call TRBJ2-1, with D possibly being TRBD2 (6 bases). The CDR3 is 13 amino acids. V lost 11 bases and J 3 bases, leaving 14 bases between the germline ends. Germline CDR1 is SNHLY and CDR2 is FYNNEI. CDR3 sequence: CASQGGYYNEQFF. The CDR3 DNA reads as TGTGCCTCCCAGGGAGGTTACTACAATGAGCAGTTCTTC.

The chain is built from TRBV7-9 and TRBJ2-7, with D perhaps matching TRBD2 (5 bases). CDR3 length: 13 residues. With 4 bases removed from V and 1 base from J, the gap between germline ends came to 8 bases. Germline V gene data show CDR1 as SEHNR and CDR2 as FQNEAQ (reference sequence). As DNA, the CDR3 is TGTGCCAGCAGCTCGGGGTCGTCCTACGAGCAGTACTTC. Protein product: CASSSGSSYEQYF. Complete variable domain (other parts from reference TRBV7-9 and TRBJ2-7): DTGVSQNPRHKITKRGQNVTFRCDPISEHNRLYWYRQTLGQGPEFLTYFQNEAQLEKSRLLSDRFSAERPKGSFSTLEIQRTEQGDSAMYLCASSSGSSYEQYFGPGTRLTVT.

The chain uses TRBV27 and TRBJ1-4; no firm D call. The CDR3 covers 14 residues. CDR1 is MNHEY, CDR2 SMNVEV, per germline (reference sequence). Trimming removed 2 bases at V and 0 bases at J, with 4 bases between. This CDR3 is CASSLRATNEKLFF. The CDR3 region has the DNA TGTGCCAGCAGTTTACGGGCAACTAATGAAAAACTGTTTTTT.

This clone was seen more than once but under ten times. CDR3 protein: CASSLDRTGKNYGYTF. The CDR3 DNA follows: TGTGCCAGCAGCTTGGACCGGACAGGGAAAAACTATGGCTACACCTTC. The chain carries TRBV5-6 and TRBJ1-2; TRBD1 aligns across 8 bases. Germline lookup yields CDR1 SGHDT and CDR2 YYEEEE. This CDR3 has 16 residues. The J segment lost 2 bases and the V segment lost 0 bases, leaving 6 bases of the junction unmatched.

Written as DNA, the CDR3 is TGTGCCAGCAGCTTACCCCCGGGACAGCTGGATGAAAAACTGTTTTTT. Protein product: CASSLPPGQLDEKLFF. The rearrangement uses TRBV7-9 and TRBJ1-4, with 7 positions matching TRBD1. V lost 2 bases, J lost 6 bases, and 9 bases stayed unmatched. The CDR3 has 16 amino acids. The V gene's germline CDR1 is SEHNR and CDR2 FQNEAQ (reference sequence).

The chain carries TRBV27 and TRBJ1-5, with D tentatively TRBD1 (6 bases). The CDR3 is 14 amino acids. V shed 2 bases and J shed 5 bases, with 10 bases lying between them. Germline lookup yields CDR1 MNHEY and CDR2 SMNVEV (reference sequence). DNA for the CDR3: TGTGCCAGCAGTTTAGCAGGGGCTCATCAGCCCCAGCATTTT. Its translation: CASSLAGAHQPQHF.

The V gene is TRBV14, the J gene TRBJ2-3; D tentatively reads TRBD1 or TRBD2 (5 bases each). The germline V gene encodes CDR1 SGHDN and CDR2 FVKESK. The CDR3 loop spans 16 amino acids. The ends were cut back, 0 bases at V and 4 bases at J, with 14 bases in the middle. DNA for the CDR3: TGTGCCAGCAGCCAAGACCCAGGGAGAGGTGCAGATACGCAGTATTTT. The encoded protein is CASSQDPGRGADTQYF.

The chain is built from TRBV2 and TRBJ1-2; D is undetermined. CDR1 is SNHLY, CDR2 FYNNEI, per germline. This CDR3 has 12 amino acids. Trimming stripped 5 bases from V and 4 bases from J, with 8 bases between. The CDR3, as DNA: TGTGCCAGCAGTCCCGACGGCTATGGCTACACCTTC. Translated: CASSPDGYGYTF.

This chain uses TRBV4-2 with TRBJ1-4; 9 nucleotides line up with TRBD1. This CDR3 spans 15 amino acids. Germline CDR1 LGHNA, CDR2 YNFKEQ. V lost 4 bases to trimming and J lost 6 bases; unmatched junction nucleotides: 6. The DNA of the CDR3 is TGTGCCAGCAGCCCTGACAGGGGGGGTTATGAAAAACTGTTTTTT. Translated, it gives CASSPDRGGYEKLFF.

The chain employs TRBV6-5 and TRBJ2-7; D may be TRBD1 (6 bases). There are 14 residues in the CDR3. Trimming stripped 3 bases from V and 1 base from J, with 10 bases between. The germline gives CDR1 MNHEY, CDR2 SVGAGI. The CDR3 reads CASSYGTLSYEQYF. The DNA of the CDR3 is TGTGCCAGCAGTTATGGGACATTATCCTACGAGCAGTACTTC.

This clone was seen just once. The rearrangement uses TRBV4-1 and TRBJ2-5; tentatively, D is TRBD2 (6 bases). There are 16 residues in the CDR3. Germline V CDR1 and CDR2: MGHRA, YSYEKL. Trimming removed 2 bases from V and 3 bases from J, with 16 bases in between. The DNA for the CDR3 is TGCGCCAGCAGCCAACCACTCCGGGACTCTAAAGAGACCCAGTACTTC. It codes for CASSQPLRDSKETQYF.

The chain has TRBV5-4 and TRBJ2-7; D is undetermined. With 4 bases removed from V and 0 bases from J, the gap between germline ends came to 17 bases. The CDR3 contains 16 residues. Germline values: CDR1 SGHNT, CDR2 YYREEE (reference sequence). The CDR3 region is CASSTALGTLSYEQYF. For the CDR3, the DNA is TGTGCCAGCAGCACCGCTCTAGGAACCCTCTCCTACGAGCAGTACTTC.

This clone came up once. The J gene is TRBJ2-7, the V gene TRBV7-6; D is unresolved. V lost 0 bases to trimming and J lost 2 bases, with 11 bases between them. CDR3 length: 15 amino acids. The V gene's germline CDR1 is SGHVS and CDR2 FNYEAQ. The CDR3, as DNA: TGTGCCAGCAGCTTAGCGTTTGGGGTAACCTACGAGCAGTACTTC. Its protein product is CASSLAFGVTYEQYF.

The chain joins TRBV6-5 to TRBJ1-1; the D gene is possibly TRBD1 (5 bases). CDR3 length equals 12 residues. V was pared by 4 bases and J by 7 bases, with 10 bases between. The germline V gene encodes CDR1 MNHEY and CDR2 SVGAGI. CDR3 in DNA: TGTGCCAGCAGTTGGGGGAGGGGTGAAGCTTTCTTT. Translated: CASSWGRGEAFF.

This clone was observed once. This rearrangement joins TRBV5-8 to TRBJ2-7; TRBD2 might be the D (5 bases). V lost 2 bases to trimming and J lost 3 bases, with 15 bases between them. Per germline, CDR1 SGHTS and CDR2 YDEGEE. The CDR3 extends over 15 amino acids. CDR3 sequence reads: CASSLGPGVHYEQYF. The CDR3 DNA follows: TGTGCCAGCAGCTTAGGGCCCGGGGTGCACTACGAGCAGTACTTC. The full variable domain, with the rest looked up from reference TRBV5-8 and TRBJ2-7, is EAGVTQSPTHLIKTRGQQATLRCSPISGHTSVYWYQQALGLGLQFLLWYDEGEERNRGNFPPRFSGRQFPNYSSELNVNALELEDSALYLCASSLGPGVHYEQYFGPGTRLTVT.

The chain carries TRBV11-2 and TRBJ1-1, with TRBD1 as a possible D gene (6 bases). Trimming cost V 3 bases and J 10 bases, with 15 bases left between them. The CDR3 runs to 13 residues. Germline V gives CDR1 SGHAT, CDR2 FQNNGV. CDR3 residues: CASSFLGGVGAFF. DNA of the CDR3: TGTGCCAGCAGCTTCCTGGGGGGCGTTGGAGCTTTCTTT.

The J gene is TRBJ2-7, the V gene TRBV5-3, with D perhaps being TRBD1 or TRBD2 (6 bases each). Being an ORF, TRBV5-3 has a function that is uncertain. This CDR3 is built from 15 residues. Trimming left V 9 bases short and J 3 bases short, with 22 bases between. The CDR3 region has the DNA TGTGCCACCCCGGGGAACGGGGGCCTCGTCTACGAGCAGTACTTC. Its translation is CATPGNGGLVYEQYF.

This clone was recorded a few times. This rearrangement joins TRBV10-3 to TRBJ1-4; the D is unclear. CDR3 length: 13 amino acids. V was shortened by 0 bases and J by 4 bases, with 3 bases between the two germline ends. Germline-derived CDR1 and CDR2 are ENHRY and SYGVKD. As DNA, the CDR3 is TGTGCCATCAGTGAGTCGCTTAATGAAAAACTGTTTTTT. Its translation is CAISESLNEKLFF.